This TCR beta chain was observed in a study of cytomegalovirus exposure and HLA in healthy donors. Researchers ran the PCR with 60 Vbeta and 13 Jbeta primers. The repertoire was sequenced with immunoSEQ multiplex PCR; TCRdb's copy has only in-frame clones and lacks some. The sample holds around 120,000 clones, over 60% seen once. This clone has just a few counts. This CDR3 region has 15 residues. Germline lookup yields CDR1 SGHAT and CDR2 FQDESV (reference sequence). Trimming took 5 bases from V and 5 from J; bases not matched to a gene: 12. This sequence joins TRBV11-1 and TRBJ2-7; 7 bases are shared with TRBD1. The sequence derives from a woman between 40 and 50 years old in good health and CMV-seropositive. Source material: PBMCs. CDR3 sequence (DNA): TGTGCCAGCAGCCCCCCAGGGGGTCTGATTCACGAGCAGTACTTC. It translates to CASSPPGGLIHEQYF.